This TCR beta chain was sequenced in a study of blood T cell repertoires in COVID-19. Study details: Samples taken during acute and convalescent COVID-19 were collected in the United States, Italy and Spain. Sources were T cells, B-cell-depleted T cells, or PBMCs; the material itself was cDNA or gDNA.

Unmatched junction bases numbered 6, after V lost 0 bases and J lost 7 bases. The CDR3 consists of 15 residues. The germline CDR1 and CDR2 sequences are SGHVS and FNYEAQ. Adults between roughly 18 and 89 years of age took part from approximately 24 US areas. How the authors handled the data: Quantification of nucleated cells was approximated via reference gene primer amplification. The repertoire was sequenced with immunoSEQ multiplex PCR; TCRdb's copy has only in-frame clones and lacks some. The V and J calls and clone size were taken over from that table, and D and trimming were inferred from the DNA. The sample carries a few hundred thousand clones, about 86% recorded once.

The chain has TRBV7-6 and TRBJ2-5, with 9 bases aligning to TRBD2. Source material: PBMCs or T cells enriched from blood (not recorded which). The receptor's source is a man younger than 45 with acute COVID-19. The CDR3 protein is CASSLAKREEGTQYF. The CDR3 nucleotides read TGTGCCAGCAGCTTAGCGAAGCGGGAGGAAGGGACCCAGTACTTC.